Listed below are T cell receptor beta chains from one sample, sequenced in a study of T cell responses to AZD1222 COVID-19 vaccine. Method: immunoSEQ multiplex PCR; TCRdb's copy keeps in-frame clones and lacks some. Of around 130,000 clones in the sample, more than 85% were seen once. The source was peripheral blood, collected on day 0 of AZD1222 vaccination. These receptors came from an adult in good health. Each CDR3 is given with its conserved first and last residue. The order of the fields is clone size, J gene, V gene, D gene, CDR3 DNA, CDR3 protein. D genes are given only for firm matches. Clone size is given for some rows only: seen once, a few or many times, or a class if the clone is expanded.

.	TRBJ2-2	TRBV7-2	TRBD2	TGTGCCAGCAGACCCCTCGGGGGGGCGACAGCCGGGGAGCTGTTTTTT	CASRPLGGATAGELFF
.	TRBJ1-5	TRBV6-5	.	TGTGCCAGCAGCCGGCAGGGGAGCAATCAGCCCCAGCATTTT	CASSRQGSNQPQHF
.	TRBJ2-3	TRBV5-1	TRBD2	TGCGCCAGCAGCACCGACCCCGGGACTAGACTTTCAGATACGCAGTATTTT	CASSTDPGTRLSDTQYF
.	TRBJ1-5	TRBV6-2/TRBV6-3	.	TGTGCCAGCAGTTACCCCCCACGGACAGTACCAAGCCAGCCCCAGCATTTT	CASSYPPRTVPSQPQHF
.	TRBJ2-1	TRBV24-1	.	TGTGCCACCAGTGACTCCCGGGGGATCCGGAGTGAGCAGTTCTTC	CATSDSRGIRSEQFF
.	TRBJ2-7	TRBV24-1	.	TGTGCCACCATCGAAGGATTGGCACTACACCTTCCCTACGAGCAGTACTTC	CATIEGLALHLPYEQYF
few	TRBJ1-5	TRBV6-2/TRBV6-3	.	TGTGCCAGCAGTTACGAGGCAGGAATGGGACAGCCCCAGCATTTT	CASSYEAGMGQPQHF
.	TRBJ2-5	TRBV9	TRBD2	TGTGCCAGCAGCCCTCACGGGGGGTTCCAAGAGACCCAGTACTTC	CASSPHGGFQETQYF
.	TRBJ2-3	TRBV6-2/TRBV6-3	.	TGTGCCAGCAGTTACGCGGGGGCGGGGCGCACAGATACGCAGTATTTT	CASSYAGAGRTDTQYF
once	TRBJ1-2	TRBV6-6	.	TGTGCCAGCACCGAGGGGACCTATGGCTACACCTTC	CASTEGTYGYTF
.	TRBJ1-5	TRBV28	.	TGTGCCAGCAGCCTGTGGGCGGGACAATATAGCAATCAGCCCCAGCATTTT	CASSLWAGQYSNQPQHF
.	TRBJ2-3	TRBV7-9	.	TGTGCCAGCAGCTTAGATTTAGCAACAGATACGCAGTATTTT	CASSLDLATDTQYF
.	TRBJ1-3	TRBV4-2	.	TGTGCCAGCAGCCAAGAAACTGGGGCTACTGGAAACACCATATATTTT	CASSQETGATGNTIYF
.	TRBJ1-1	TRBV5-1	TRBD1	TGCGCCAGCAGCTTGGATGGGACAGCCGAACGGGTAGCTTTCTTT	CASSLDGTAERVAFF
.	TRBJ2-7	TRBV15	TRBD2	TGTGCCACCAGCAGAGGGGGGACTAGCGGTACCTACGAGCAGTACTTC	CATSRGGTSGTYEQYF
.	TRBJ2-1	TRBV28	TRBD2	TGTGCCAGCAGTTTATTAACGGGAGGACTGGCCTACAATGAGCAGTTCTTC	CASSLLTGGLAYNEQFF
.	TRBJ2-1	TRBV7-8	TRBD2	TGTGCCAGCAGCCGAGGACTAGCGGGAGAGTCTGAGCAGTTCTTC	CASSRGLAGESEQFF
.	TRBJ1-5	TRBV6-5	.	TGTGCCAGCATTTATATACAGGGAGTGGGCAATCAGCCCCAGCATTTT	CASIYIQGVGNQPQHF
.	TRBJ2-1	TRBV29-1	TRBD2	TGCAGCGTTGAGGGGTTGTCTAGCGGGAGGAGTGAGCAGTTCTTC	CSVEGLSSGRSEQFF
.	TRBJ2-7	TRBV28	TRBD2	TGTGCCAGCAGTTCAGTACGGGAGGGTACCTACGAGCAGTACTTC	CASSSVREGTYEQYF